The sequence of this T cell receptor beta chain was determined in a study of blood T cell repertoires in COVID-19. Across the whole study: Italy, Spain and the United States were the sources of the convalescent and acute COVID-19 samples. In each case, the material was cDNA or gDNA derived from T cells, B-cell-depleted T cells, or PBMCs.

Trimming shortened V by 6 bases and J by 7 bases, and 12 bases separated the two germline ends. The CDR3 has 12 amino acids. CDR1 and CDR2 (germline): LNHDA, SQIVND (reference sequence). As originally analysed: By means of reference gene primer amplification, nucleated cell counts were estimated. Data came from immunoSEQ multiplex PCR; TCRdb stores just in-frame clones and leaves some out. The V and J calls and clone size were taken over from that table, and D and trimming were inferred from the DNA. The repertoire consists of under 350,000 clones, with almost 85% occurring once and the leading ten covering 7.2%.

The sequenced material came from peripheral blood. The clonotype comes from a human donor in a cohort sampled during active COVID-19. The chain combines TRBV19 with TRBJ1-2; D might be TRBD1 (5 bases). The DNA for the CDR3 is TGTGCCAGTAGCCCCCAGGGATCTGGCTACACCTTC. This codes for CASSPQGSGYTF.